Shown below are 32 T cell receptor beta chains from a single sample sequenced in a study of blood T cells in healthy people across ages. The authors ran a second PCR of about 6 to 11 cycles using a sample-barcoded 5' primer and a J-beta primer mix. TCRdb re-derived calls from the 5' RACE reads in MiXCR, one entry per CDR3 protein. The table records about 670,000 distinct CDR3 sequences, around 38% of them present only once. Sequencing was done on a sample of blood. The receptors shown here come from an elderly man in good health.

In this sample, this clonotype turned up a few times. This chain links TRBV20-1 with TRBJ2-1, with 9 bases aligning to TRBD2. Trimming at V came to 2 bases and at J to 5 bases, leaving 16 bases not matched to a gene. The CDR3 consists of 18 residues. Per the germline V gene, CDR1 is DFQATT and CDR2 is SNEGSKA (reference sequence). The CDR3 loop is CSARLAGNRRVQDNEQFF. The CDR3 DNA reads as TGCAGTGCTAGACTAGCGGGGAACCGAAGGGTGCAAGACAATGAGCAGTTCTTC.

Only a few counts were recorded for this clonotype. It may be a read error: a sequence one base away is much more abundant. The chain joins TRBV5-1 to TRBJ2-7; D might be TRBD1 (6 bases). With 4 bases removed from V and 3 bases from J, the gap between germline ends came to 11 bases. The germline CDR1 and CDR2 sequences are SGHRS and YFSETQ. This CDR3 has 13 amino acids. The CDR3 region is CASSVEQGYEQYF. The CDR3 DNA is TGCGCCAGCAGCGTGGAACAGGGCTACGAGCAGTACTTC.

V gene TRBV18 combines with J gene TRBJ2-5; D perhaps matches TRBD2 (6 bases). The CDR3 loop spans 16 amino acids. Trimming pared 0 bases from V and 9 bases from J, leaving 20 bases between. In germline, CDR1 is KGHSH, CDR2 LQKENI. For the CDR3, the DNA is TGTGCCAGCTCACCACCGCAGGGACTCCAGCTTGTGGCCCAGTACTTC. Translated, it gives CASSPPQGLQLVAQYF.

This clonotype was recorded a few times. The gene calls are TRBV27 and TRBJ1-5; 11 nucleotides align to TRBD1. Looked up from germline, CDR1 is MNHEY and CDR2 is SMNVEV (reference sequence). There are 17 residues in the CDR3. V was clipped by 6 bases and J by 7 bases; unmatched bases: 14. This CDR3 is CASRRGRDRGDWQPQHF. The CDR3 DNA follows: TGTGCCAGCAGACGGGGCCGGGACAGGGGGGATTGGCAGCCCCAGCATTTT.

V usage is TRBV11-3 and J usage is TRBJ2-1; 11 bases are a match to TRBD2. Per the germline V gene, CDR1 is SGHNT and CDR2 is YENEEA. The CDR3 loop spans 15 amino acids. V trimming: 5 bases; J trimming: 5 bases; junction bases outside the gene matches: 5. This CDR3 reads CASSAFSGGDNEQFF. CDR3 bases: TGTGCCAGCAGCGCTTTTAGCGGGGGGGACAATGAGCAGTTCTTC.

The chain has TRBV20-1 and TRBJ2-5; D is unclear. This CDR3 has 14 residues. The germline V gene has CDR1 DFQATT and CDR2 SNEGSKA (reference sequence). V dropped 0 bases and J dropped 7 bases, with 15 bases sitting between them. The DNA of the CDR3 is TGCAGTGCTAGAGACGAGGACCCGAAAGGGACCCAGTACTTC. It specifies CSARDEDPKGTQYF.

This clonotype was found once. The rearrangement joins TRBV12-3 or TRBV12-4 to TRBJ2-1; D unclear. The DNA end is a closer match to TRBJ2-7, so the J assignment may be wrong. The CDR3 runs 17 residues. The DNA for the CDR3 is TGTGCCAGCAGTCGGAAACTCCGGACCTACTCCTACAATGAGCAGTACTTC. This encodes CASSRKLRTYSYNEQYF.

This clonotype appeared many times. This chain joins TRBV29-1 and TRBJ2-5, with D perhaps TRBD1 or TRBD2 (5 bases each). V was cut by 1 base and J by 5 bases, with 17 bases left in between. Germline V gives CDR1 SQVTM, CDR2 ANQGSEA. This CDR3 spans 15 amino acids. CDR3 sequence (DNA): TGCAGCGTTGAAGCCCCCCGGACGGGGCGGGAGACCCAGTACTTC. Translating gives CSVEAPRTGRETQYF. Full variable domain (rest looked up from reference TRBV29-1 and TRBJ2-5): SAVISQKPSRDICQRGTSLTIQCQVDSQVTMMFWYRQQPGQSLTLIATANQGSEATYESGFVIDKFPISRPNLTFSTLTVSNMSPEDSSIYLCSVEAPRTGRETQYFGPGTRLLVL.

This clonotype was detected only a few times. V gene TRBV28 combines with J gene TRBJ1-4; TRBD1 agrees at 9 bases. This CDR3 region has 14 residues. Trimming removed 6 bases from V and 3 bases from J; junction bases left unmatched: 2. CDR1 and CDR2 from the germline V gene are MDHEN and SYDVKM. DNA for the CDR3: TGTGCCAGCAGGACAGGGGGTGCTAATGAAAAACTGTTTTTT. Translating gives CASRTGGANEKLFF.

This clonotype was seen only a few times. The gene calls are TRBV6-2 or TRBV6-3 and TRBJ2-7; 9 bases are a match to TRBD1. V lost 1 base and J lost 5; bases outside the gene matches: 3. The CDR3 length is 14 residues. Germline values: CDR1 MNHEY, CDR2 SVGEGT. CDR3 loop: CASSYLDRGHEQYF. CDR3 nucleotide sequence: TGTGCCAGCAGTTACTTGGACAGGGGCCACGAGCAGTACTTC.

This clonotype was counted a few times. The chain employs TRBV7-3 and TRBJ2-1; D unresolved. V was pared by 1 base and J by 5 bases, with 9 bases between. CDR1 and CDR2 (germline): SGHTA, FQGTGA. CDR3 length equals 14 residues. CDR3 bases: TGTGCCAGCAGCTTAAGTGGTAATCACAATGAGCAGTTCTTC. Translated, it gives CASSLSGNHNEQFF.

In this sample, this clonotype turned up many times. The chain recombines TRBV25-1 with TRBJ2-7; 7 bases fit TRBD1. Germline V gene data show CDR1 as MGHDK and CDR2 as SYGVNS. Trimming took 1 base from V and 3 from J; bases not matched to a gene: 9. This CDR3 is 16 amino acids long. The CDR3 nucleotides read TGTGCCAGCAGTGAATCAGGGGGTGAAAATTACTACGAGCAGTACTTC. Residues: CASSESGGENYYEQYF.

The sample holds a few counts of this clonotype. This chain links TRBV9 with TRBJ2-7; 10 bases are shared with TRBD2. Germline lookup yields CDR1 SGDLS and CDR2 YYNGEE. The CDR3 runs 14 residues. After removal of 2 bases from V and 2 bases from J, the junction contained 1 base not matched to a gene. The CDR3, as DNA: TGTGCCAGCAGCGTTAGCGGGGGGCCCTACGAGCAGTACTTC. Residues: CASSVSGGPYEQYF. Using reference TRBV9 and TRBJ2-7 for the parts outside the CDR3, the full variable domain is DSGVTQTPKHLITATGQRVTLRCSPRSGDLSVYWYQQSLDQGLQFLIQYYNGEERAKGNILERFSAQQFPDLHSELNLSSLELGDSALYFCASSVSGGPYEQYFGPGTRLTVT.

The sample holds a few counts of this clonotype. The V and J genes are TRBV7-3 and TRBJ2-1; 8 nucleotides line up with TRBD1. The ends lost 4 bases at V and 7 bases at J; junction bases unmatched: 12. Germline V gene lookup returns CDR1 SGHTA and CDR2 FQGTGA. The CDR3 contains 16 residues. As DNA, the CDR3 is TGTGCCAGCAGCTCCCGTCCCGGGACAGGTTTGAATGAGCAGTTCTTC. The encoded protein is CASSSRPGTGLNEQFF.

The chain links TRBV6-5 to TRBJ1-5; TRBD1 is a possible D gene (5 bases). Per the germline V gene, CDR1 is MNHEY and CDR2 is SVGAGI. The germline V and J ends were trimmed by 2 bases and 9 bases, with 11 bases remaining between them. This CDR3 spans 13 amino acids. The CDR3 spells CASSYAGPGPQHF. The CDR3 DNA is TGTGCCAGCAGTTACGCAGGGCCGGGGCCCCAGCATTTT.

This clonotype was counted between two and nine times. The chain uses TRBV4-1 and TRBJ2-4; 12 bases line up with TRBD1. Looked up from germline, CDR1 is MGHRA and CDR2 is YSYEKL. Unmatched junction bases numbered 4, after V lost 1 base and J lost 6 bases. This CDR3 comprises 16 residues. CDR3 sequence: CASSQGGQGAGNIQYF. The CDR3, as DNA: TGCGCCAGCAGCCAAGGGGGACAGGGGGCGGGAAACATTCAGTACTTC.

V is TRBV4-1 and J is TRBJ1-1; a possible D gene is TRBD1 (6 bases). This CDR3 is built from 14 residues. Trimming stripped 1 base from V and 4 bases from J, with 10 bases between. Germline-derived CDR1 and CDR2 are MGHRA and YSYEKL. CDR3 in amino acids: CASSQGGTPTEAFF. The CDR3 DNA reads TGCGCCAGCAGCCAAGGTGGGACACCCACTGAAGCTTTCTTT.

On this clonotype: The junction differs from germline at one of its ends, possibly a read error. This rearrangement joins TRBV7-2 to TRBJ2-7, with D perhaps TRBD1 or TRBD2 (7 bases each). The CDR3 covers 14 residues. Germline V gives CDR1 SGHTA, CDR2 FQGNSA. This chain's CDR3 is CVSSFSGGAYEQYF. CDR3 nucleotides: TGTGTCAGCAGCTTCTCAGGGGGGGCCTACGAGCAGTACTTC.

The genes are TRBV5-4 and TRBJ2-7, with TRBD2 matching over 7 bases. The V gene end was trimmed by 4 bases and the J gene end by 0 bases; junction bases not matched to a gene: 16. CDR3 size: 18 residues. The germline V gene has CDR1 SGHNT and CDR2 YYREEE (reference sequence). In DNA, the CDR3 is TGTGCCAGCAGCAGCCCCTCAATACTAGCGTCGAGCTCCTACGAGCAGTACTTC. Amino acids: CASSSPSILASSSYEQYF. Full variable domain (outside the CDR3, taken from reference TRBV5-4 and TRBJ2-7): ETGVTQSPTHLIKTRGQQVTLRCSSQSGHNTVSWYQQALGQGPQFIFQYYREEENGRGNFPPRFSGLQFPNYSSELNVNALELDDSALYLCASSSPSILASSSYEQYFGPGTRLTVT.

This clonotype was found a few times. J is TRBJ2-5 and V is TRBV6-1, with D perhaps assigned TRBD1 or TRBD2 (5 bases each). The CDR3 spans 14 residues. V lost 6 bases and J 4 bases, leaving 15 bases between the germline ends. From germline, CDR1 is MNHNS and CDR2 SASEGT. In DNA form, the CDR3 reads TGTGCCAGCAGGAACCCCGGGGCAGGAGAGACCCAGTACTTC. Translated, it gives CASRNPGAGETQYF.

This chain joins TRBV6-1 and TRBJ2-7; 8 bases align to TRBD1. This CDR3 has 11 residues. The ends lost 5 bases at V and 11 bases at J; junction bases unmatched: 5. Germline V gene lookup returns CDR1 MNHNS and CDR2 SASEGT. This CDR3 is CASSPGQVEYF. In DNA form, the CDR3 reads TGTGCCAGCAGTCCGGGACAGGTTGAGTACTTC.

The chain recombines TRBV5-6 with TRBJ1-5; maybe TRBD1 (6 bases). The germline CDR1 and CDR2 sequences are SGHDT and YYEEEE. V shed 3 bases and J shed 3 bases, with 13 bases lying between them. CDR3 length equals 15 residues. This CDR3 reads CASSSTGTLNQPQHF. The CDR3 DNA sequence: TGTGCCAGCAGCTCAACAGGGACCCTCAATCAGCCCCAGCATTTT.

The gene calls are TRBV6-6 and TRBJ1-2, with a weak D call TRBD1 (6 bases). V shed 4 bases and J shed 4 bases, with 13 bases lying between them. This CDR3 contains 14 residues. Germline V CDR1 and CDR2: MNHNY, SVGAGI (reference sequence). CDR3 sequence: CASSSTQGIYGYTF. The CDR3 DNA follows: TGTGCCAGCAGTTCCACTCAGGGGATCTATGGCTACACCTTC.

This clonotype came up a few times. The chain employs TRBV6-2 or TRBV6-3 and TRBJ2-5; TRBD2 matches at 12 bases. Losses at the gene ends were 6 bases for V and 2 bases for J; bases not matched to a gene: 4. Germline CDR1 reads MNHEY; CDR2 reads SVGEGT. The CDR3 extends over 15 amino acids. The CDR3 protein is CASRGLAGRQETQYF. In DNA, the CDR3 is TGTGCCAGCAGAGGACTAGCGGGAAGACAAGAGACCCAGTACTTC.

This chain uses TRBV20-1 with TRBJ2-3; D may be TRBD2 (7 bases). Germline CDR1 DFQATT, CDR2 SNEGSKA (reference sequence). V lost 3 bases to trimming and J lost 2 bases, with 18 bases between them. The CDR3 consists of 16 residues. The CDR3 loop reads CSASLGGGSNTDTQYF. CDR3 DNA sequence: TGCAGTGCTAGTTTGGGAGGGGGATCGAACACAGATACGCAGTATTTT.

The chain combines TRBV7-6 with TRBJ2-5, with 8 bases matching TRBD1. The J call may not be correct, given that the DNA end is closer to TRBJ2-7. The CDR3 consists of 17 residues. In germline, CDR1 is SGHVS, CDR2 FNYEAQ. CDR3 protein: CASSLVGWADRDYEQYF. The CDR3 nucleotides are TGTGCCAGCAGCTTAGTCGGTTGGGCGGACAGGGACTACGAGCAGTACTTC.

The chain combines TRBV11-2 with TRBJ2-1; D is unresolved. Germline assignment: CDR1 SGHAT and CDR2 FQNNGV. Trimming removed 5 bases at V and 2 bases at J, with 13 bases between. CDR3 size: 15 residues. Here the CDR3 reads CASSQRSSPYNEQFF. The CDR3 DNA follows: TGTGCCAGCAGCCAGAGGTCGAGCCCCTACAATGAGCAGTTCTTC.

This clonotype was detected a few times. The rearrangement uses TRBV7-9 and TRBJ2-7; TRBD1 matches 7 bases. The J call may not be correct, given that the DNA end is closer to TRBJ2-5. CDR3 length: 15 residues. CDR1 SEHNR and CDR2 FQNEAQ come from the germline V gene (reference sequence). The CDR3 loop reads CASRGDRWSKETQYF. The CDR3 DNA follows: TGTGCCAGCAGAGGGGACAGATGGTCGAAAGAGACCCAGTACTTC.

This chain uses TRBV7-3 with TRBJ2-1, with 10 bases lining up with TRBD2. The length of the CDR3 is 14 residues. Germline values: CDR1 SGHTA, CDR2 FQGTGA. Trimming cost V 6 bases and J 8 bases; bases outside gene matches: 7. The DNA of the CDR3 is TGTGCCAGCAGACCAACTAGCGGGACAGATGAGCAGTTCTTC. Encoded protein: CASRPTSGTDEQFF.

This clonotype was seen repeatedly, ten times or more. This chain uses TRBV7-2 with TRBJ2-1, with 12 bases identical to TRBD2. J lost 0 bases, V lost 6 bases, and 3 bases had no gene match. Germline V gene data show CDR1 as SGHTA and CDR2 as FQGNSA. The CDR3 consists of 16 residues. CDR3 residues: CASRKGLAGSYNEQFF. The CDR3 DNA reads as TGTGCCAGCAGGAAGGGACTAGCGGGCTCCTACAATGAGCAGTTCTTC.

Written as DNA, the CDR3 is TGCGCCAGCACCTCCTCGAGCGGGACAGGCAATAACTATGGCTACACCTTC. Translated, it gives CASTSSSGTGNNYGYTF. V and J are TRBV5-1 and TRBJ1-2, with 8 bases aligning to TRBD1. CDR3 length equals 17 residues. Unmatched junction bases numbered 14, after V lost 6 bases and J lost 1 base. Germline V lookup: CDR1 SGHRS, CDR2 YFSETQ.

The chain carries TRBV6-7 and TRBJ1-5; possible D gene TRBD1, 5 bases. TRBV6-7 is given ORF status, its function remaining uncertain. With 5 bases removed from V and 9 bases from J, the gap between germline ends came to 17 bases. The CDR3 sequence is 14 residues long. The DNA for the CDR3 is TGTGCCAGCAGTCCGGGACCGCTAAGTGGGCCCCAGCATTTT. It codes for CASSPGPLSGPQHF.